Listed below are T cell receptor beta chains from one sample, sequenced in a study of post-analysis software for immune sequencing data. TCRdb reanalysed the PCR reads using MiXCR and keeps one entry per CDR3 protein. Of 150,000 to 200,000 distinct CDR3 sequences listed, about 30% were seen once; the top ten hold around 1.5%. The material sequenced was blood. Receptors were obtained from a girl aged 5-17 years with multiple sclerosis. CDR3s include the opening cysteine and the closing phenylalanine or tryptophan. D genes are given only for firm matches. A row's size may be missing; if present it is once, few, many or a size class.

abundance	v_gene	d_gene	j_gene	CDR3aa	CDR3nt
many	TRBV10-3	NA	TRBJ2-3	CAIRAGVTDTQYF	TGTGCCATCAGGGCAGGGGTGACAGATACGCAGTATTTT
NA	TRBV19	NA	TRBJ1-4	CASKEARVEEKLFF	TGTGCCAGTAAAGAGGCCAGGGTGGAGGAAAAACTGTTTTTT
NA	TRBV5-5	NA	TRBJ2-2	CASSFGGGPITGELFF	TGTGCCAGCAGCTTTGGGGGGGGGCCGATCACCGGGGAGCTGTTTTTT
many	TRBV12-3/TRBV12-4	NA	TRBJ1-2	CASGGSNYGYTF	TGTGCCAGCGGAGGCAGTAACTATGGCTACACCTTC
many	TRBV20-1	TRBD2	TRBJ2-3	CSARGRAGGADTQYF	TGCAGTGCTAGAGGACGAGCGGGAGGCGCAGATACGCAGTATTTT
NA	TRBV18	NA	TRBJ2-3	CASSWTFTDMQYF	TGTGCCAGCTCATGGACGTTCACAGATATGCAGTATTTT
few	TRBV28	NA	TRBJ2-3	CASKDEITSTDTQYF	TGTGCCAGCAAGGATGAGATCACTAGCACAGATACGCAGTATTTT
NA	TRBV28	NA	TRBJ1-4	CASSLLGGGEKLFF	TGTGCCAGCAGTTTGCTCGGAGGGGGTGAAAAACTGTTTTTT
many	TRBV6-2/TRBV6-3	NA	TRBJ2-7	CASSLRSSYEQYF	TGTGCCAGCAGTCTACGAAGTTCCTACGAGCAGTACTTC
many	TRBV28	NA	TRBJ2-7	CASSPRGPRSSYEQYF	TGTGCCAGCAGCCCTCGGGGCCCAAGGAGCTCCTACGAGCAGTACTTC
NA	TRBV5-1	TRBD2	TRBJ2-3	CASSSAGAGDTQYF	TGCGCCAGCAGCTCTGCGGGAGCGGGGGATACGCAGTATTTT
many	TRBV10-1	TRBD2	TRBJ2-1	CASTPGTSGSNEQFF	TGCGCCAGCACCCCGGGGACTAGCGGGAGCAATGAGCAGTTCTTC
many	TRBV4-1	TRBD1	TRBJ2-1	CASSRGTGGYEQFF	TGCGCCAGCAGCCGAGGGACAGGGGGCTATGAGCAGTTCTTC
few	TRBV19	NA	TRBJ2-1	CASSVGANEQFF	TGTGCCAGTAGTGTGGGGGCAAATGAGCAGTTCTTC
NA	TRBV2	TRBD2	TRBJ2-5	CASTFRGGQETQYF	TGTGCCAGCACCTTTCGCGGGGGACAAGAGACCCAGTACTTC
many	TRBV5-1	TRBD1	TRBJ2-7	CASSLRGTGTYEQYF	TGCGCCAGCAGCCTACGTGGGACAGGGACCTACGAGCAGTACTTC
few	TRBV20-1	TRBD2	TRBJ2-7	CSARTGTSGTYEQYF	TGCAGTGCTAGAACCGGGACTAGCGGGACCTACGAGCAGTACTTC
many	TRBV7-9	NA	TRBJ2-7	CASSQGLIPFYEQYF	TGTGCCAGCAGCCAAGGACTGATTCCTTTCTACGAGCAGTACTTC
many	TRBV6-5	TRBD1	TRBJ2-1	CASSPGQAFDEQFF	TGTGCCAGCAGCCCGGGACAGGCATTTGACGAGCAGTTCTTC
NA	TRBV19	TRBD1	TRBJ2-5	CASSIQGAGETQYF	TGTGCCAGTAGTATACAGGGGGCGGGAGAGACCCAGTACTTC
NA	TRBV6-5	TRBD2	TRBJ2-1	CASSRTSGEGSYNEQFF	TGTGCCAGCAGTCGGACTAGCGGGGAAGGGAGTTACAATGAGCAGTTCTTC
many	TRBV9	NA	TRBJ2-3	CASSVVPSQPLNTQYF	TGTGCCAGCAGCGTAGTTCCTAGTCAGCCTCTTAATACGCAGTATTTT
NA	TRBV27	NA	TRBJ2-3	CASSPRVGRFTDTQYF	TGTGCCAGCAGTCCCCGAGTAGGAAGGTTTACAGATACGCAGTATTTT
NA	TRBV20-1	NA	TRBJ1-5	CSARDRRGNQPQHF	TGCAGTGCTAGAGATAGAAGGGGCAATCAGCCCCAGCATTTT
NA	TRBV11-2	TRBD2	TRBJ2-7	CAGSLDGFGGGPGYEQYF	TGTGCCGGCAGCTTAGATGGGTTTGGGGGAGGGCCGGGCTACGAGCAGTACTTC
many	TRBV6-5	NA	TRBJ2-7	CASSSAYRVPYEQYF	TGTGCCAGCAGTTCCGCCTACCGGGTGCCCTACGAGCAGTACTTC
few	TRBV5-8	NA	TRBJ2-3	CASMTDTQYF	TGTGCCAGCATGACAGATACGCAGTATTTT
once	TRBV11-2	NA	TRBJ1-1	CASSAIPPVTEAFF	TGTGCCAGCAGCGCAATCCCACCGGTCACTGAAGCTTTCTTT
NA	TRBV16	NA	TRBJ1-2	CAGSQSSMGQNGYTF	TGTGCCGGCAGCCAATCCTCAATGGGACAAAATGGCTACACCTTC
once	TRBV6-2/TRBV6-3	NA	TRBJ2-5	CASSYTGTTQYF	TGTGCCAGCAGTTACACCGGGACGACCCAGTACTTC
few	TRBV6-5	TRBD1	TRBJ2-2	CASSNRGPGELFF	TGTGCCAGCAGCAACAGGGGGCCCGGGGAGCTGTTTTTT
NA	TRBV2	NA	TRBJ1-1	CASSAAGGGTEAFF	TGTGCCAGCAGTGCCGCGGGGGGCGGCACTGAAGCTTTCTTT
many	TRBV4-1	NA	TRBJ1-1	CASSRALAAVNTEAFF	TGCGCCAGCAGCCGCGCTCTGGCAGCGGTGAACACTGAAGCTTTCTTT
few	TRBV12-3/TRBV12-4	TRBD1	TRBJ1-5	CASSPRDRDNQPQHF	TGTGCCAGCAGTCCTCGGGACAGGGACAATCAGCCCCAGCATTTT
NA	TRBV6-5	NA	TRBJ2-4	CTSRPRWEAKNIQYF	TGTACCAGCAGGCCACGCTGGGAAGCCAAAAACATTCAGTACTTC
many	TRBV27	NA	TRBJ2-7	CASSLGSLYEQYF	TGTGCCAGCAGTTTAGGGTCCCTTTACGAGCAGTACTTC
NA	TRBV2	NA	TRBJ2-1	CAVGAGVAYNEQFF	TGTGCCGTGGGGGCGGGAGTGGCCTACAATGAGCAGTTCTTC
NA	TRBV5-1	NA	TRBJ2-2	CASSLGAGDTGELFF	TGCGCCAGCAGCTTGGGTGCGGGTGACACCGGGGAGCTGTTTTTT
NA	TRBV6-4	TRBD2	TRBJ2-3	CASSRLAGDRDTQCF	TGTGCCAGCAGCCGACTAGCGGGAGATAGAGATACGCAGTGTTTT
many	TRBV5-1	NA	TRBJ2-7	CASSRAGDYEQYF	TGCGCCAGCAGCCGAGCAGGGGACTACGAGCAGTACTTC